Listed below are T cell receptor beta chains from one sample, sequenced in a study of T cell clones after liver transplantation. The table came from immunoSEQ multiplex PCR; TCRdb's copy has only in-frame clones and leaves some out. This sample has about 12,000 clones, with under 75% found just once. Here the sequenced sample was CD8+ T cells from blood, taken at the 22-month timepoint. These receptors all come from a human patient who received a liver transplant. Some of the T cells might come from the graft donor. Each CDR3 is given with its conserved first and last residue. A D gene is named only where the DNA matches it firmly. Size tells how often a clone was seen (once, few, many) or the class of an expanded clone, and some rows leave it out.

d_gene	v_gene	abundance	j_gene	CDR3aa	CDR3nt
.	TRBV5-1	.	TRBJ1-1	CASSLELSLNTEAFF	TGCGCCAGCAGCTTGGAGCTCTCCTTGAACACTGAAGCTTTCTTT
.	TRBV11-2	.	TRBJ1-2	CASSLDLLSGVASGYTF	TGTGCCAGCAGCTTAGATTTGTTATCGGGTGTCGCATCTGGCTACACCTTC
.	TRBV4-3	.	TRBJ2-7	CASSQDGRAYEQYF	TGCGCCAGCAGCCAAGACGGTAGAGCGTACGAGCAGTACTTC
.	TRBV28	.	TRBJ2-7	CASRMDDTYEQYF	TGTGCCAGCAGGATGGACGATACCTACGAGCAGTACTTC
.	TRBV6-6	once	TRBJ1-2	CASWNHGRDGYTF	TGTGCCAGCTGGAACCACGGACGCGATGGCTACACCTTC
.	TRBV28	.	TRBJ2-7	CASSFSPSGGTYEQYF	TGTGCCAGCAGTTTCTCCCCCTCGGGCGGTACCTACGAGCAGTACTTC
.	TRBV4-1	.	TRBJ2-7	CASSQVGTGKPSYEQYF	TGCGCCAGCAGCCAAGTCGGGACGGGGAAACCCTCCTACGAGCAGTACTTC
.	TRBV27	.	TRBJ1-2	CASSPARDIDYGYTF	TGTGCCAGCAGTCCGGCCCGGGACATAGACTATGGCTACACCTTC
TRBD1	TRBV7-3	once	TRBJ2-7	CASSQGQGGYEQYF	TGTGCCAGCAGCCAAGGACAGGGAGGCTACGAGCAGTACTTC
.	TRBV19	.	TRBJ1-4	CASRTGLATNEKLFF	TGTGCCAGTAGGACAGGACTTGCAACTAATGAAAAACTGTTTTTT
TRBD1	TRBV4-3	.	TRBJ1-5	CASSQAVEDRGRNSNQPQHF	TGCGCCAGCAGCCAAGCAGTCGAGGACAGGGGGCGAAATAGCAATCAGCCCCAGCATTTT
.	TRBV5-6	.	TRBJ2-1	CASSFGGHEQFF	TGTGCCAGCAGCTTTGGTGGGCATGAGCAGTTCTTC
TRBD1	TRBV5-8	.	TRBJ1-3	CASRDRGLGNTIYF	TGTGCCAGCCGCGACAGGGGGCTTGGAAACACCATATATTTT
.	TRBV5-6	.	TRBJ2-7	CASSFVGTGEQYF	TGTGCCAGCAGCTTTGTGGGTACCGGCGAGCAGTACTTC
TRBD1	TRBV28	few	TRBJ1-5	CASSTGQPNQPQHF	TGTGCCAGCAGCACGGGACAGCCCAATCAGCCCCAGCATTTT
.	TRBV28	.	TRBJ2-5	CASGDSGGTQYF	TGTGCCAGCGGCGACAGTGGGGGGACCCAGTACTTC
.	TRBV5-6	.	TRBJ1-2	CASSLGQEIYGYTF	TGTGCCAGCAGCTTGGGACAGGAGATCTATGGCTACACCTTC
.	TRBV5-1	.	TRBJ1-1	CASSSVGQMNTEAFF	TGCGCCAGCAGCTCCGTTGGGCAGATGAACACTGAAGCTTTCTTT
TRBD1	TRBV6-1	.	TRBJ2-1	CASLPGQSLYNEQFF	TGTGCCAGCCTACCGGGACAGTCCCTCTACAATGAGCAGTTCTTC
.	TRBV4-1	.	TRBJ2-5	CASSHSSEETQYF	TGCGCCAGCAGCCACTCGTCGGAAGAGACCCAGTACTTC
.	TRBV7-8	many	TRBJ2-7	CASSTEHSSYEQYF	TGTGCCAGCAGTACAGAGCACTCATCCTACGAGCAGTACTTC
.	TRBV6-5	medium-sized	TRBJ2-7	CASSYNGYEQYF	TGTGCCAGCAGTTACAACGGGTACGAGCAGTACTTC
TRBD2	TRBV5-4	once	TRBJ2-1	CACPGGDNYNEQFF	TGTGCCTGCCCGGGGGGAGACAATTACAATGAGCAGTTCTTC
.	TRBV27	.	TRBJ1-2	CASGPAGANYGYTF	TGTGCCAGCGGACCTGCGGGGGCTAACTATGGCTACACCTTC
TRBD2	TRBV7-2	.	TRBJ2-3	CASSLYLAGGPDTQYF	TGTGCCAGCAGCCTATACCTAGCGGGGGGGCCAGATACGCAGTATTTT
.	TRBV2	.	TRBJ2-7	CASSEALRGWADSYEQYF	TGTGCCAGCAGTGAAGCGCTTCGGGGATGGGCGGATTCCTACGAGCAGTACTTC
.	TRBV28	.	TRBJ1-2	CASSSLGDYGYTF	TGTGCCAGCAGTTCCCTAGGGGACTATGGCTACACCTTC
.	TRBV4-3	.	TRBJ2-7	CASSPQTGSYEQYF	TGCGCCAGCAGCCCCCAGACAGGATCCTACGAGCAGTACTTC